One sample yielded the 2 T cell receptor beta chains listed below, sequenced in a study of blood T cell repertoires in COVID-19. Some clones are missing from TCRdb's copy, which holds only in-frame ones; the method was immunoSEQ multiplex PCR. The sample has 350,000 to 400,000 clones, more than 75% seen once. Sequencing was performed on PBMCs or T cells enriched from blood (not recorded which). Receptors were obtained from a woman under 30 who had recovered from COVID-19.

V usage is TRBV18 and J usage is TRBJ1-5; 8 bases are a match to TRBD1. This CDR3 is 16 amino acids long. Germline V gene sequence: CDR1 KGHSH, CDR2 LQKENI. J was trimmed by 0 bases and V by 3 bases; bases with no gene match: 4. This CDR3 reads CASSPQTGGSNQPQHF. The CDR3 coding sequence is TGTGCCAGCTCACCCCAAACAGGGGGTAGCAATCAGCCCCAGCATTTT. The variable domain in full, completed from reference TRBV18 and TRBJ1-5, reads NAGVMQNPRHLVRRRGQEARLRCSPMKGHSHVYWYRQLPEEGLKFMVYLQKENIIDESGMPKERFSAEFPKEGPSILRIQQVVRGDSAAYFCASSPQTGGSNQPQHFGDGTRLSIL.

This chain joins TRBV7-9 and TRBJ1-2, with D possibly being TRBD1 (5 bases). The CDR3 runs 13 residues. Trimming cost V 5 bases and J 8 bases, with 15 bases left between them. CDR1 and CDR2 from the germline V gene are SEHNR and FQNEAQ (reference sequence). The CDR3 spells CASSAPEQEGYTF. DNA of the CDR3: TGTGCCAGCAGCGCCCCGGAACAGGAGGGCTACACCTTC.